The clone carrying this TCR beta chain was seen a few times. Its antigen is unidentified. The data stem from a study of blood T cells in healthy people across ages. The authors drew about 10 milliliters of peripheral blood from each donor. Isolation per sample recovered at least 7 million PBMCs. Per germline, CDR1 KGHDR and CDR2 SFDVKD. The CDR3 contains 12 residues. With 9 bases removed from V and 5 bases from J, the gap between germline ends came to 10 bases. Primers used in a second PCR of roughly 6 to 12 cycles were a sample-barcoded 5' primer and a J-beta primer mix. A single record per CDR3 protein comes from TCRdb applying MiXCR to the 5' RACE reads. Here the sample spans about 800,000 distinct CDR3 sequences, roughly 60% being singletons. General study points: Significant beta diversity loss was already apparent by age about 39, declining roughly linearly.

The receptor's source is a man younger than 40 in good health. V usage is TRBV24-1 and J usage is TRBJ1-5; D might be TRBD1 (5 bases). Sequencing was performed on blood. The CDR3 loop reads CATARGDQPQHF. For the CDR3, the DNA is TGTGCCACCGCTCGGGGGGATCAGCCCCAGCATTTT.